The 18 T cell receptor beta chains below were found in one sample sequenced in a study of shared clonotypes between healthy human individuals. Libraries were prepared by immunoSEQ multiplex PCR; TCRdb keeps only in-frame clonotypes and omits some of them. The sample gives about 2.3 million clones, roughly 90% of which show up once; around 0.4% is in the top ten. Sequenced material: naive CD4+ T cells from PBMCs. Subset noted: CD45RA+ positively selected. The receptors shown here come from a man between 18 and 29 years old in good health. Some clones in this sample may be carry-over from other donors' samples.

A remark on this clone: The identical CDR3 is also encoded by other nucleotide sequences in the sample. V and J are TRBV15 and TRBJ2-3; 7 positions match TRBD1. CDR3 length: 14 residues. J gave up 3 bases and V 1 base, and 1 base lay outside the gene matches. The germline V gene encodes CDR1 LNHNV and CDR2 YYDKDF (reference sequence). The CDR3 sequence: CATSRGQGTDTQYF. CDR3 DNA sequence: TGTGCCACCAGCAGAGGACAGGGTACAGATACGCAGTATTTT.

The V and J genes are TRBV28 and TRBJ2-7; a possible D gene is TRBD1 (5 bases). V gave up 3 bases and J gave up 12 bases, with 12 bases separating them. The length of the CDR3 is 11 residues. Looked up from germline, CDR1 is MDHEN and CDR2 is SYDVKM. The CDR3: CASSLQGLPYF. CDR3 coding DNA: TGTGCCAGCAGTTTGCAGGGCCTCCCGTACTTC.

The chain uses TRBV4-1 and TRBJ2-3; D call uncertain. The CDR3 is made up of 16 amino acids. Germline V gene sequence: CDR1 MGHRA, CDR2 YSYEKL. V lost 2 bases to trimming and J lost 2 bases, with 14 bases between them. The CDR3 sequence is CASSQLTTPNTDTQYF. The CDR3 region has the DNA TGCGCCAGCAGCCAACTCACGACACCCAACACAGATACGCAGTATTTT.

This clone is a singleton in its sample. The V call is TRBV11-2, the J call TRBJ2-1, with TRBD2 as a possible D gene (6 bases). V was pared by 3 bases and J by 5 bases, with 23 bases between. CDR1 and CDR2 from the germline V gene are SGHAT and FQNNGV. The CDR3 covers 18 residues. CDR3 protein: CASSFYPSRDLENNEQFF. The CDR3 DNA sequence: TGTGCCAGCAGCTTTTACCCGTCCAGGGACTTGGAAAACAATGAGCAGTTCTTC.

The rearrangement uses TRBV27 and TRBJ1-1; the D gene is possibly TRBD1 (5 bases). CDR3 length equals 14 residues. The ends were cut back, 8 bases at V and 0 bases at J, with 13 bases in the middle. Germline V gene lookup returns CDR1 MNHEY and CDR2 SMNVEV (reference sequence). CDR3 DNA: TGTGCCAGCGGCCGACAGAGTATGAACACTGAAGCTTTCTTT. As protein: CASGRQSMNTEAFF.

This clone was detected once. The rearrangement joins TRBV29-1 to TRBJ2-3; 12 nucleotides line up with TRBD1. V lost 6 bases and J lost 4; bases outside the gene matches: 11. The CDR3 is made up of 16 amino acids. Germline CDR1 SQVTM, CDR2 ANQGSEA. CDR3: CSVETSGQGAADTQYF. CDR3 DNA: TGCAGCGTCGAGACTTCGGGACAGGGGGCCGCAGATACGCAGTATTTT.

CDR3 sequence (DNA): TGTGCCAGCAGTTTAATTGCCGGGGGGGAGACCCAGTACTTC. Translated, it gives CASSLIAGGETQYF. The chain is built from TRBV27 and TRBJ2-5; 7 nucleotides agree with TRBD2. The trim removed 2 bases at V and 5 bases at J, leaving 5 bases unmatched. The germline gives CDR1 MNHEY, CDR2 SMNVEV (reference sequence). The CDR3 runs 14 residues.

The chain employs TRBV6-1 and TRBJ1-2; D ambiguous. The CDR3 has 14 residues. The germline gives CDR1 MNHNS, CDR2 SASEGT. Trimming removed 2 bases at V and 0 bases at J, with 7 bases between. The CDR3 here is CASSEIPPNYGYTF. The CDR3 DNA follows: TGTGCCAGCAGTGAAATTCCACCTAACTATGGCTACACCTTC.

To note about this clone: The sample contains more than one DNA sequence encoding this CDR3. The chain joins TRBV5-1 to TRBJ1-1; perhaps TRBD1 as D (5 bases). CDR1 and CDR2 (germline): SGHRS, YFSETQ. V lost 1 base to trimming and J lost 3 bases, with 13 bases between them. The CDR3 sequence is 15 residues long. The CDR3 DNA is TGCGCCAGCAGCTTGTTGGGGGGTCGGGACACTGAAGCTTTCTTT. Translation: CASSLLGGRDTEAFF.

The genes are TRBV5-1 and TRBJ2-7, with TRBD2 matching over 12 bases. The V and J ends lost 4 bases and 6 bases, in that order; junction bases with no gene match: 8. The CDR3 spans 15 residues. Germline CDR1 is SGHRS and CDR2 is YFSETQ. The CDR3 bases are TGCGCCAGCAGCCAACTTTTACTAGCGGGAGGCGAGCAGTACTTC. Protein: CASSQLLLAGGEQYF.

The V call is TRBV11-3, the J call TRBJ2-1; D is possibly TRBD2 (6 bases). The CDR3 loop spans 14 amino acids. Trimming stripped 4 bases from V and 8 bases from J, with 15 bases between. The germline CDR1 and CDR2 sequences are SGHNT and YENEEA. DNA for the CDR3: TGTGCCAGCAGCTGGTCAGCGGGTCGAGATGAGCAGTTCTTC. It yields the protein CASSWSAGRDEQFF.

This chain's CDR3 is CASSSRTSGTYEQYF. The DNA for the CDR3 is TGTGCCAGCAGCAGCAGGACTAGCGGCACATACGAGCAGTACTTC. The V gene is TRBV7-9, the J gene TRBJ2-7; TRBD2 agrees at 10 bases. The length of the CDR3 is 15 residues. Trimming took 5 bases from V and 4 from J; bases not matched to a gene: 8. Germline CDR1 is SEHNR and CDR2 is FQNEAQ (reference sequence).

This chain links TRBV28 with TRBJ1-1; D is uncertain. Germline-derived CDR1 and CDR2 are MDHEN and SYDVKM. The CDR3 totals 14 residues. With 3 bases removed from V and 1 base from J, the gap between germline ends came to 9 bases. The CDR3 here is CASSFWRSNTEAFF. The CDR3 DNA reads as TGTGCCAGCAGTTTCTGGCGATCGAACACTGAAGCTTTCTTT.

V usage is TRBV7-6 and J usage is TRBJ2-1; 9 bases match TRBD2. The CDR3 consists of 19 residues. Germline V CDR1 and CDR2: SGHVS, FNYEAQ. V dropped 3 bases and J dropped 5; count of bases not matched to a gene: 17. The CDR3 coding sequence is TGTGCCAGCAGCTTGGGTCGGTTGAGCGGGAGGTTTGGTGACAATGAGCAGTTCTTC. It codes for CASSLGRLSGRFGDNEQFF.

This chain joins TRBV6-4 and TRBJ2-1; TRBD2 aligns across 11 bases. Germline CDR1 MRHNA, CDR2 SNTAGT. This CDR3 is 15 amino acids long. Trimming cost V 5 bases and J 3 bases; bases outside gene matches: 3. For the CDR3, the DNA is TGTGCCAGCAGTCGACTAGCGGGGCTCTACAATGAGCAGTTCTTC. As protein: CASSRLAGLYNEQFF.

The chain links TRBV7-9 to TRBJ1-2; perhaps TRBD1 as D (6 bases). V was clipped by 1 base and J by 1 base, with 13 bases between them. The CDR3 runs to 16 residues. CDR1 is SEHNR and CDR2 is FQNEAQ in the germline V gene (reference sequence). The chain's CDR3 is CASSLGGARGNYGYTF. The CDR3 DNA reads TGTGCCAGCAGCTTAGGGGGGGCGCGAGGTAACTATGGCTACACCTTC.

The sample holds one count of this clone. The chain uses TRBV7-2 and TRBJ2-5; 7 nucleotides align to TRBD1. This CDR3 comprises 13 residues. CDR1 is SGHTA, CDR2 FQGNSA, per germline. V was clipped by 0 bases and J by 9 bases; unmatched bases: 4. CDR3 coding DNA: TGTGCCAGCAGCTTAGCGTCCCAGGGGGCCCAGTACTTC. As protein: CASSLASQGAQYF.

The genes are TRBV5-1 and TRBJ2-3; D is possibly TRBD1 or TRBD2 (5 bases each). Germline V gives CDR1 SGHRS, CDR2 YFSETQ. Trimming left V 4 bases short and J 3 bases short, with 18 bases between. The CDR3 runs 16 residues. This chain's CDR3 is CASSPWSGKGTDTQYF. The CDR3 nucleotides read TGCGCCAGCAGCCCGTGGTCGGGGAAGGGGACAGATACGCAGTATTTT.